This TCR beta chain was identified in a study of blood T cell repertoires in COVID-19. The repertoire was sequenced with immunoSEQ multiplex PCR; TCRdb's copy has only in-frame clones and lacks some. The data show about 260,000 clones, with 86% seen just once and about 8.8% held by the top ten. Germline CDR1 reads SGHRS; CDR2 reads YFSETQ. J was trimmed by 3 bases and V by 3 bases; bases with no gene match: 5. The CDR3 consists of 14 residues. Sequencing was carried out using peripheral blood. The chain couples TRBV5-1 to TRBJ2-7, with 8 bases that match TRBD1. This clonotype was sampled from a middle-aged man with active or convalescent COVID-19. The CDR3 sequence is CASSSRQGYYEQYF. The CDR3 coding sequence is TGCGCCAGCAGCTCAAGACAGGGGTACTACGAGCAGTACTTC.